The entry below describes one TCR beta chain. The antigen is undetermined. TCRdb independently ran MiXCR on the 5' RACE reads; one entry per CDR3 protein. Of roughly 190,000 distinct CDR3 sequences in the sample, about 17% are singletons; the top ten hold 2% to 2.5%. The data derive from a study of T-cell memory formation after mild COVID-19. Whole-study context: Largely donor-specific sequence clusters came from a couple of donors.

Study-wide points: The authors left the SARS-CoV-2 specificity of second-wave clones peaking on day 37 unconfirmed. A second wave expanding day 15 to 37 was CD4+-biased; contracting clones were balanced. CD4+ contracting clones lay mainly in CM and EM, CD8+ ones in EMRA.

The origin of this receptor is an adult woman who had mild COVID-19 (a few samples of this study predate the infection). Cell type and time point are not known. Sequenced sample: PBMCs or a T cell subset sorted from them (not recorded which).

CDR3 sequence: CASSLEAGKSYGYTF. CDR3 nucleotide sequence: TGTGCCAGCAGCTTGGAGGCAGGGAAGTCCTATGGCTACACCTTC. This chain links TRBV5-6 with TRBJ1-2; D may be TRBD1 (5 bases). The CDR3 has 15 amino acids. Trimming shortened V by 0 bases and J by 4 bases, and 13 bases separated the two germline ends. The germline V gene encodes CDR1 SGHDT and CDR2 YYEEEE.